This TCR beta chain was obtained from a study of T cell clones after liver transplantation. Study-wide context: Graft-donor-reactive sequences were compared with third-party-reactive TCRbeta sequences from pre-transplant mixed lymphocyte reactions. Without induction therapy, subjects received standard immunosuppression until 12-24 months post-transplant. Whole-study findings and limits: Small, mixed patient groups and varying post-transplant times limit these conclusions.

Germline CDR1 MNHNY, CDR2 SVGAGI (reference sequence). The CDR3 length is 14 residues. V lost 7 bases and J 4 bases, leaving 16 bases between the germline ends. Here immunoSEQ multiplex PCR was the method, and the copy in TCRdb shows in-frame clones only, minus some. The sample yields about 99,000 clones, 75% to 90% seen once. Details on this clone: Its antigen remains unknown.

CD3+CD4+ and CD3+CD8+ cells were FACS-sorted from thawed unstimulated PBMCs. This chain links TRBV6-6 with TRBJ2-5; D may be TRBD1 (6 bases). The TCR was taken from a human donor who received a liver transplant. The input for sequencing was CD4+ T cells from blood, taken before liver transplant. The DNA of the CDR3 is TGTGCCAGCACAGACCAAGGACAGAGAGAGACCCAGTACTTC. Residues: CASTDQGQRETQYF.